This T cell receptor beta chain was identified during a study of blood T cell repertoires in COVID-19. Overall study context: T cells, B-cell-depleted T cells, or PBMCs supplied cDNA or gDNA.

Per the original data handling: Amplification of reference gene primers was used by the study to estimate nucleated cell counts. The data were produced by immunoSEQ multiplex PCR, yet TCRdb's version contains in-frame clones alone and is incomplete. For V, J and clone size, that table is used; D and trimming come from the DNA. The sample records fewer than 90,000 clones, about 80% being singletons. The sample consisted of peripheral blood. This clonotype was sampled from a woman of 80 years or more with acute or convalescent COVID-19.

CDR3 nucleotides: TGCGCCAGCAGCTTGAGGGCCGGGGGGAGCACTGAAGCTTTCTTT. Its protein is CASSLRAGGSTEAFF. The V and J genes are TRBV5-1 and TRBJ1-1; D is perhaps TRBD1 (5 bases). The CDR3 has 15 amino acids. The ends were cut back, 1 base at V and 4 bases at J, with 14 bases in the middle. Per germline, CDR1 SGHRS and CDR2 YFSETQ.